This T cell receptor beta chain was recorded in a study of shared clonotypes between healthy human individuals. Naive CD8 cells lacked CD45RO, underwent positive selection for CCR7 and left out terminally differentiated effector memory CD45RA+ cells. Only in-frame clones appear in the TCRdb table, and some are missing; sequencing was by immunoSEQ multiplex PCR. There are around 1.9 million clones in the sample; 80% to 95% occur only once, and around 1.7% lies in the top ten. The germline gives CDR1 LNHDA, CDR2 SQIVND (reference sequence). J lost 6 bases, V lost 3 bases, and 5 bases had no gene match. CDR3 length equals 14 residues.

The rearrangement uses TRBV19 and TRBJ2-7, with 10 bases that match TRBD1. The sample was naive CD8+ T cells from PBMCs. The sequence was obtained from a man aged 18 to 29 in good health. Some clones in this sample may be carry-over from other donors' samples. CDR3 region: CASSMVGTGAEQYF. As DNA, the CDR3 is TGTGCCAGTAGTATGGTCGGGACAGGGGCCGAGCAGTACTTC.